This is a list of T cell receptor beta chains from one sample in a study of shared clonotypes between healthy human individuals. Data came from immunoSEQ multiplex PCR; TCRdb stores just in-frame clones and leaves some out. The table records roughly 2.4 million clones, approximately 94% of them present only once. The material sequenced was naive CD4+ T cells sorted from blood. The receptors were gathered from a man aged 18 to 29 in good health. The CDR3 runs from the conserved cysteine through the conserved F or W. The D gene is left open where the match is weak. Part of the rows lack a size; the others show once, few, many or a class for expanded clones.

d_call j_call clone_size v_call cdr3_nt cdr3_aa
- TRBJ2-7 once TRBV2 TGTGCCAGCAACCAGCGCGTCTCCTACGAGCAGTACTTC CASNQRVSYEQYF
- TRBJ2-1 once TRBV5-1 TGCGCCAGCAGCTTGGTTCAGGGGCCCAGGGGTGAGCAGTTCTTC CASSLVQGPRGEQFF
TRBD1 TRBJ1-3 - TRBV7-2 TGTGCCAGCAGGAGCCCGGGACAGGGGGCGGACACCATATATTTT CASRSPGQGADTIYF
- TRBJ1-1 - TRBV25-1 TGTGCCAGCAGTGTAGGGGTCGAAAACACTGAAGCTTTCTTT CASSVGVENTEAFF
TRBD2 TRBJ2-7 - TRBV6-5 TGTGCCAGCAGTTACCTGGACCGGGGGGCCTACGAGCAGTACTTC CASSYLDRGAYEQYF
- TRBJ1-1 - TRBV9 TGTGCCCCTCCAGGCACTGAAGCTTTCTTT CAPPGTEAFF
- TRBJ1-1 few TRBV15 TGTGCCACCAGCGGACACGGGGCCACGGAGGTGGCTTTCTTT CATSGHGATEVAFF
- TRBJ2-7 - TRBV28 TGTGCCAGCAGCCCTCCCGGGACACTGGACTACGAGCAGTACTTC CASSPPGTLDYEQYF
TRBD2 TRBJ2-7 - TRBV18 TGTGCCAGCTCACCTCCCTGGGGGGGTTTCGAGCAGTACTTC CASSPPWGGFEQYF
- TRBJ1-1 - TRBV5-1 TGCGCCAGCAGCTTGACAACAGGGATGAGTGAAGCTTTCTTT CASSLTTGMSEAFF
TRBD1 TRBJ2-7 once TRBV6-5 TGTGCCAGCAGTCCCCACAGGGGGAGGAACGAGCAGTACTTC CASSPHRGRNEQYF
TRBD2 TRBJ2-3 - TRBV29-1 TGCAGCCCGATACTAGCGGCTAGCACAGATACGCAGTATTTT CSPILAASTDTQYF
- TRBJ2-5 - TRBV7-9 TGTGCCAGCAGCCGAGATCAAGAGACCCAGTACTTC CASSRDQETQYF
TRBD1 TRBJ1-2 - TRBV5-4 TGTGCCAGCAGCACGGACAGGGAAAGAGGCTACACCTTC CASSTDRERGYTF
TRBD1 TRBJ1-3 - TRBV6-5 TGTGCCAGCAGTTACTCCGAACCGGGACAGACGAGCACCATATATTTT CASSYSEPGQTSTIYF
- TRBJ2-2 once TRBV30 TGTGCCGGGCTCTGGGCGACAACCCCGAGGTGGACCGGGGAGCTGTTTTTT CAGLWATTPRWTGELFF
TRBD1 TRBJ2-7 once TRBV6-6 TGTGCCAGCAGTGACAGGGTGGAGAACTACGAGCAGTACTTC CASSDRVENYEQYF
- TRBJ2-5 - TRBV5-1 TGCGCCAGCAGCTTGGAACCCGCCCAAGAGACCCAGTACTTC CASSLEPAQETQYF
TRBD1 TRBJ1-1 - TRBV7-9 TGTGCCAGCAGCACCCGGACAGGGCCCACTGAAGCTTTCTTT CASSTRTGPTEAFF
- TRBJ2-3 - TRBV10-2 TGCGCCAGCAGTAAGGATACGCAGTATTTT CASSKDTQYF